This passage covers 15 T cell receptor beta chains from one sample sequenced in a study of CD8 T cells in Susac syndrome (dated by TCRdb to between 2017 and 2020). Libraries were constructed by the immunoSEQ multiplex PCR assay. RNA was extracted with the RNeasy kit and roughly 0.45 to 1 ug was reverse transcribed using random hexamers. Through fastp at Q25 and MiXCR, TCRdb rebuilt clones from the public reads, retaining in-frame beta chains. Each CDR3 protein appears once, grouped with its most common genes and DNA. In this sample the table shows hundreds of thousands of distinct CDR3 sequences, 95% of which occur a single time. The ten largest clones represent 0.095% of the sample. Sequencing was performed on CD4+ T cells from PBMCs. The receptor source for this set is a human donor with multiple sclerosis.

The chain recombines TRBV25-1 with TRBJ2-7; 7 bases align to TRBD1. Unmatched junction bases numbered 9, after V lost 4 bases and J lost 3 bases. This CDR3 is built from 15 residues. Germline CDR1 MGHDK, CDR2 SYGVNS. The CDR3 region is CASSALGQQNYEQYF. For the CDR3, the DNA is TGTGCCAGCAGTGCACTGGGACAGCAGAACTACGAGCAGTACTTC.

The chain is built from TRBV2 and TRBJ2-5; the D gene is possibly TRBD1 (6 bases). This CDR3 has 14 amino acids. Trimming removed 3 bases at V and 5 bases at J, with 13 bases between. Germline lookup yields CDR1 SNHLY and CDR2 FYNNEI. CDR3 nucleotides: TGTGCCAGCAGTGATAGGGGGTCGAAGGAGACCCAGTACTTC. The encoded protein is CASSDRGSKETQYF.

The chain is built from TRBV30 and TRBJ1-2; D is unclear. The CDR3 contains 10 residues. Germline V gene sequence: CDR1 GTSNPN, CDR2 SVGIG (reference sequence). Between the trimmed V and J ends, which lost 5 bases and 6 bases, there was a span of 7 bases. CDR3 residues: CAWGEDGYTF. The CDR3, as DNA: TGTGCCTGGGGGGAAGATGGCTACACCTTC.

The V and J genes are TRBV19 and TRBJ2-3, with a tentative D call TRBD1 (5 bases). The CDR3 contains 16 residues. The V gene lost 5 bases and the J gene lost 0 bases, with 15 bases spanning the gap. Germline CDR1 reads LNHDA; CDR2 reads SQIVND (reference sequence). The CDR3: CASSVLKGRSTDTQYF. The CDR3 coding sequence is TGTGCCAGTAGTGTCCTAAAGGGGCGTAGCACAGATACGCAGTATTTT.

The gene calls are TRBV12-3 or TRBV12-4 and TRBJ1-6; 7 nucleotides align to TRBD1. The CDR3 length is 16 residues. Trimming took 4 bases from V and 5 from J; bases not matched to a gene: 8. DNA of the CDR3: TGTGCCAGCAGTTCTAGGGGGCGCGGGGATAATTCACCCCTCCACTTT. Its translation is CASSSRGRGDNSPLHF.

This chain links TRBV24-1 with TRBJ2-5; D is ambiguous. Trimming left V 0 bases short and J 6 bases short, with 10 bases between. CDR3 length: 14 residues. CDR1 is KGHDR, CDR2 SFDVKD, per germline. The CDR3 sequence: CATSDLRAEKTQYF. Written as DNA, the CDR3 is TGTGCCACCAGTGATTTGCGGGCGGAGAAGACCCAGTACTTC.

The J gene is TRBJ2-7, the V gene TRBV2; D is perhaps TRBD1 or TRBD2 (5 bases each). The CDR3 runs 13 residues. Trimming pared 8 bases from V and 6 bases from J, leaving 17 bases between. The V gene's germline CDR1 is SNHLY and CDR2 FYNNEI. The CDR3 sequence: CASFLGDGSEQYF. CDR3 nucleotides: TGTGCCAGCTTTCTAGGGGACGGCAGCGAGCAGTACTTC.

This chain's CDR3 is CSARGLGANSPLHF. DNA for the CDR3: TGCAGTGCTAGAGGTCTGGGGGCGAATTCACCCCTCCACTTT. The genes are TRBV20-1 and TRBJ1-6, with D possibly TRBD1 on 6 matching bases. Germline CDR1 reads DFQATT; CDR2 reads SNEGSKA (reference sequence). The CDR3 has 14 amino acids. The ends were cut back, 1 base at V and 7 bases at J, with 11 bases in the middle.

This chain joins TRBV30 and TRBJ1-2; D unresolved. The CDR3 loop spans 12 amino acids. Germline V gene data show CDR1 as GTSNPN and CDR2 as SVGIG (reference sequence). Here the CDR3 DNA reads TGTGTTTTAGGAAGCAGAGGCGGGGGCTACACCTTC. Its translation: CVLGSRGGGYTF. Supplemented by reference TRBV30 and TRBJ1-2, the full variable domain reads SQTIHQWPATLVQPVGSPLSLECTVEGTSNPNLYWYRQAAGRGLQLLFYSVGIGQISSEVPQNLSASRPQDRQFILSSKKLLLSDSGFYLCVLGSRGGGYTFGSGTRLTVV.

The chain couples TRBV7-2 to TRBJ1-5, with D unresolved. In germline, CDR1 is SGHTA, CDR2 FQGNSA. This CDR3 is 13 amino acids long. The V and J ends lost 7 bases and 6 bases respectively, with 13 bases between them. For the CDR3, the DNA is TGTGCCAGCACTACCATGGTCGGTCAGCCCCAGCATTTT. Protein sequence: CASTTMVGQPQHF. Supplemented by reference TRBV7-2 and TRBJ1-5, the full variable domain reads GAGVSQSPSNKVTEKGKDVELRCDPISGHTALYWYRQSLGQGLEFLIYFQGNSAPDKSGLPSDRFSAERTGGSVSTLTIQRTQQEDSAVYLCASTTMVGQPQHFGDGTRLSIL.

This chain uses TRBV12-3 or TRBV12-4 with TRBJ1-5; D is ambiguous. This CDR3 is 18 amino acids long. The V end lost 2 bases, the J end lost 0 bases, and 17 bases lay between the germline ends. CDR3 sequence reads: CASSLSGKGFNSNQPQHF. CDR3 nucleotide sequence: TGTGCCAGCAGTTTATCCGGGAAAGGGTTTAATAGCAATCAGCCCCAGCATTTT.

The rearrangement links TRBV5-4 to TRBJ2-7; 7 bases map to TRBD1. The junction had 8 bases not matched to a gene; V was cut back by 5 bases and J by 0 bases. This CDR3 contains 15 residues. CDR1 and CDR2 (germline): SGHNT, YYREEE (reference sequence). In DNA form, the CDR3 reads TGTGCCAGCAGTCCTCCCGGGACAGCCTCCTACGAGCAGTACTTC. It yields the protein CASSPPGTASYEQYF.

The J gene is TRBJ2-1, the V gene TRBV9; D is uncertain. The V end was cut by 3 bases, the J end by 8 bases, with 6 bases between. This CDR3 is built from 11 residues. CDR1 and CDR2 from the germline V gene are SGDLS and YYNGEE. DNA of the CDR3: TGTGCCAGCAGCGGTAAGGATGAGCAGTTCTTC. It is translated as CASSGKDEQFF.

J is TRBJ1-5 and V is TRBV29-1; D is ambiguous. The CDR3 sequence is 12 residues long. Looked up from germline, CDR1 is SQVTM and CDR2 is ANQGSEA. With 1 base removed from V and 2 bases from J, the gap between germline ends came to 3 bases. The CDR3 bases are TGCAGCGTTGAAGCGGGCAATCAGCCCCAGCATTTT. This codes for CSVEAGNQPQHF.

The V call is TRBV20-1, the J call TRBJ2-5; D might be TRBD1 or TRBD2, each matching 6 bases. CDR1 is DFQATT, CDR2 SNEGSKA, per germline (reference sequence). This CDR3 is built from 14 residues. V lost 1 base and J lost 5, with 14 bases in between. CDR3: CSARAARGRETQYF. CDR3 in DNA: TGCAGTGCTAGAGCTGCCCGGGGGCGGGAGACCCAGTACTTC.